What follows are 23 T cell receptor beta chains derived from one specimen sequenced in a study of CD8+CD57+ T cells in acquired aplastic anemia. Genomic DNA was employed as the template in profiling TCR beta VDJ and CDR3. TCRdb re-analysed the reads in MiXCR, keeping a single row per CDR3 protein. The repertoire consists of roughly 250,000 distinct CDR3 sequences, with approximately 86% occurring once and the leading ten covering 35% to 50%. For sequencing, patients were chosen who had shown expansion of CD8+CD57+ cells by flow cytometry. Material for sequencing was sorted CD4+, CD8+, or CD8+CD57+ T cells (not recorded which) from PBMCs. The receptors come from a human donor with aplastic anemia.

This clonotype was seen once. DNA of the CDR3: TGTGCCAGCAGCTTAACGGGAGGTGCCGAGACGCAGTATTATTTT. Its protein product is CASSLTGGAETQYYF. The V gene is TRBV7-2, the J gene TRBJ2-3; TRBD2 matches 7 bases. Trimming at V came to 2 bases and at J to 15 bases, leaving 17 bases not matched to a gene. The CDR3 totals 15 residues. The V gene's germline CDR1 is SGHTA and CDR2 FQGNSA.

The rearrangement uses TRBV7-9 and TRBJ2-3, with D unresolved. This CDR3 spans 13 amino acids. CDR1 and CDR2 from the germline V gene are SEHNR and FQNEAQ (reference sequence). Trimming shortened V by 3 bases and J by 10 bases, and 14 bases separated the two germline ends. The CDR3 loop is CASSLLDPAAQYF. The CDR3, as DNA: TGTGCCAGCAGCTTGTTAGACCCAGCCGCGCAGTATTTT.

This clonotype has just one count. A junction boundary mismatches the germline segment, possibly from a read error. DNA of the CDR3: TGTGCCAGCAGCTTTGCGGCAGACGGCAAAACGCTTTCCTTT. It encodes CASSFAADGKTLSF. The chain couples TRBV7-2 to TRBJ2-3, with D unresolved. This CDR3 is 14 amino acids long. CDR1 SGHTA and CDR2 FQGNSA come from the germline V gene.

The chain recombines TRBV7-8 with TRBJ1-1; unclear D gene. V was cut by 6 bases and J by 2 bases, with 19 bases left in between. Germline-derived CDR1 and CDR2 are SGHVS and FQNEAQ. This CDR3 has 16 amino acids. CDR3 nucleotides: TGTGCCAGCAGGGCAGATACCCTCCCGGCCAACACTGAAGCTTTCTTT. It translates to CASRADTLPANTEAFF.

For this clonotype: Given a much more abundant clone one base away, this may be a read error. The limits of the CDR3 on the DNA are not certain, so only TCRdb's listed CDR3 is given. V usage is TRBV9 and J usage is TRBJ2-6. Germline V gene sequence: CDR1 SGDLS, CDR2 YYNGEE. Ends included, the CDR3 has 16 residues. The CDR3 protein is CASGGAWNIQYFVLTF.

As for this clonotype: A junction end diverges from the germline sequence, so it may reflect a read error. The rearrangement joins TRBV20-1 to TRBJ2-5; no firm D call. The CDR3 has 14 residues. From germline, CDR1 is DFQATT and CDR2 SNEGSKA (reference sequence). CDR3 residues: CSARDPGKARTQYF. CDR3 sequence (DNA): TGCAGTGCCAGAGATCCGGGCAAAGCAAGGACCCAGTACTTC.

This chain uses TRBV7-8 with TRBJ2-7; D unresolved. Trimming took off 0 bases at V and 4 bases at J, with 22 bases between the two ends. Germline-derived CDR1 and CDR2 are SGHVS and FQNEAQ. The CDR3 is 18 residues long. CDR3 bases: TGTGCCAGCAGCTTAGCGCGAGGCCCCGATGCGCAGTCTTACGAGCAGTACGTC. This translates into CASSLARGPDAQSYEQYV.

The chain couples TRBV25-1 to TRBJ1-1, with D tentatively TRBD1 (5 bases). The CDR3 has 13 amino acids. In germline, CDR1 is MGHDK, CDR2 SYGVNS. The V gene lost 4 bases and the J gene lost 4 bases, with 10 bases spanning the gap. The chain's CDR3 is CASSGAGGTEAFF. The DNA for the CDR3 is TGTGCCAGCAGTGGTGCGGGGGGCACTGAAGCTTTCTTT.

The V gene is TRBV7-8, the J gene TRBJ2-6; 9 nucleotides align to TRBD2. Germline V gene data show CDR1 as SGHVS and CDR2 as FQNEAQ. V was pared by 1 base and J by 11 bases, with 12 bases of the junction left unmatched. The CDR3 runs 17 residues. DNA for the CDR3: TGTGCCAGCAGCTTAGGGAGAAGCGGGGGGAGCGATGACGTCCTGACTTTC. This translates into CASSLGRSGGSDDVLTF.

V is TRBV7-2 and J is TRBJ2-5, with 8 bases fitting TRBD1. The germline CDR1 and CDR2 sequences are SGHTA and FQGNSA. The CDR3 consists of 15 residues. The V segment lost 1 base and the J segment 0 bases; nucleotides outside the gene matches: 1. CDR3 sequence reads: CASSLGDRYQETQYF. CDR3 coding DNA: TGTGCCAGCAGCTTAGGGGACAGGTACCAAGAGACCCAGTACTTC.

Worth noting for this clonotype: One end of the junction is discordant with germline, which a read error may explain. The chain employs TRBV7-2 and TRBJ2-1; D possibly corresponds to TRBD2 (6 bases). Germline lookup yields CDR1 SGHTA and CDR2 FQGNSA. The CDR3 runs 15 residues. The CDR3 nucleotides are TGTGCCAGCAGCTTAGCGCGCGGGGCAGATACGCACTATTACTTC. Protein product: CASSLARGADTHYYF.

Only one count was recorded for this clonotype. Germline is not matched at one junction end, which may reflect a read error. The rearrangement joins TRBV7-8 to TRBJ2-7, with a weak D call TRBD2 (6 bases). There are 14 residues in the CDR3. Germline V gene data show CDR1 as SGHVS and CDR2 as FQNEAQ. CDR3 in amino acids: CASSYVEGPDAQYF. The CDR3 region has the DNA TGTGCCAGCAGTTACGTGGAGGGTCCCGACGCGCAGTATTTC. Full variable domain (remainder filled in from reference TRBV7-8 and TRBJ2-7): GAGVSQSPRYKVAKRGQDVALRCDPISGHVSLFWYQQALGQGPEFLTYFQNEAQLDKSGLPSDRFFAERPEGSVSTLKIQRTQQEDSAVYLCASSYVEGPDAQYFGPGTRLTVT.

This clonotype was detected only a few times. V usage is TRBV2 and J usage is TRBJ2-5; no firm D call. The CDR3 is made up of 14 amino acids. Germline values: CDR1 SNHLY, CDR2 FYNNEI. V lost 4 bases, J lost 2 bases, and 11 bases lay in between. The CDR3 DNA reads as TGTGCCAGCAGTGCCGGCTCATCACAAGAGACCCAGTACTTC. Its translation is CASSAGSSQETQYF.

This clonotype was detected only once. One end of the junction does not line up with germline, which may come from a read error. V usage is TRBV7-9 and J usage is TRBJ2-7, with D possibly called TRBD1 or TRBD2 (5 bases each). Germline CDR1 is SEHNR and CDR2 is FQNEAQ (reference sequence). CDR3 length: 13 residues. The CDR3: CASSIDLSEGQDF. The DNA of the CDR3 is TGTGCCAGCAGCATTGATTTAAGCGAGGGGCAGGATTTC.

This clonotype was counted ten times or more. The V gene is TRBV6-2 or TRBV6-3, the J gene TRBJ1-1; no firm D call. With 2 bases removed from V and 4 bases from J, the gap between germline ends came to 8 bases. Germline values: CDR1 MNHEY, CDR2 SVGEGT. The CDR3 is made up of 13 amino acids. The CDR3 spells CASSYPGITEAFF. CDR3 DNA: TGTGCCAGCAGTTACCCGGGGATCACTGAAGCTTTCTTT.

The gene calls are TRBV7-9 and TRBJ1-1, with D maybe TRBD1 (5 bases). This CDR3 has 16 residues. The germline gives CDR1 SEHNR, CDR2 FQNEAQ (reference sequence). V was clipped by 8 bases and J by 11 bases, with 30 bases between them. The CDR3 coding sequence is TGTGCCAGCGGAGGGACTCCCGGACGCTTGAACCCCTACGCTTTCTTT. As protein: CASGGTPGRLNPYAFF.

This sequence joins TRBV2 and TRBJ2-7, with 8 bases lining up with TRBD2. The V gene's germline CDR1 is SNHLY and CDR2 FYNNEI. CDR3 size: 14 residues. Unmatched junction bases numbered 17, after V lost 6 bases and J lost 13 bases. CDR3 nucleotide sequence: TGTGCCAGCAGCGGGGGGGGGGGAGCGAACACGCAATACTTC. It codes for CASSGGGGANTQYF.

The chain uses TRBV7-8 and TRBJ1-6, with D hard to call. The CDR3 is 16 residues long. V was cut by 3 bases and J by 14 bases, with 23 bases left in between. Germline-derived CDR1 and CDR2 are SGHVS and FQNEAQ. CDR3 sequence reads: CASSFDPAGSALSLHF. As DNA, the CDR3 is TGTGCCAGCAGCTTTGACCCAGCCGGGTCAGCCCTTTCCCTCCACTTT.

The chain recombines TRBV7-2 with TRBJ1-5, with D uncertain. This CDR3 contains 13 residues. Deletions cut 3 bases from V and 8 bases from J, with 11 bases between. Per germline, CDR1 SGHTA and CDR2 FQGNSA. CDR3 amino acids: CASSLGGFKPQHF. CDR3 in DNA: TGTGCCAGCAGCTTGGGAGGGTTCAAGCCCCAGCATTTT.

This clonotype has at least ten counts. The chain joins TRBV9 to TRBJ2-1; possible D gene TRBD2, 6 bases. The length of the CDR3 is 17 residues. Germline assignment: CDR1 SGDLS and CDR2 YYNGEE. V was pared by 1 base and J by 7 bases, with 21 bases between. This chain's CDR3 is CASSVTSGPWRGNEQFF. CDR3 DNA sequence: TGTGCCAGCAGCGTAACCTCTGGGCCCTGGCGGGGAAATGAGCAGTTCTTC.

The rearrangement joins TRBV15 to TRBJ2-1; 7 bases map to TRBD2. CDR1 is LNHNV and CDR2 is YYDKDF in the germline V gene (reference sequence). The length of the CDR3 is 15 residues. J gave up 8 bases and V 10 bases, and 17 bases lay outside the gene matches. The CDR3 coding sequence is TGTGCCAGCAGTGGATTGGGAGGGCCCTCCGATGAGCAGTTCTTC. Amino acid sequence: CASSGLGGPSDEQFF.

There are a few counts of this clonotype. This chain uses TRBV5-4 with TRBJ2-1, with 7 bases lining up with TRBD2. The ends lost 4 bases at V and 8 bases at J; junction bases unmatched: 6. Germline V gene data show CDR1 as SGHNT and CDR2 as YYREEE (reference sequence). The CDR3 extends over 13 amino acids. In nucleotides, the CDR3 is TGTGCCAGCAGCGTTACTAGCGCCCATGAGCAGTTCTTC. Residues: CASSVTSAHEQFF.

This clonotype was seen only a few times. A junction end diverges from the germline sequence, so it may reflect a read error. The chain combines TRBV7-3 with TRBJ2-7; D ambiguous. The germline V gene encodes CDR1 SGHTA and CDR2 FQGTGA. The CDR3 runs to 14 residues. In nucleotides, the CDR3 is TGTGCCAGCAGCTTACGGCCGATCTCGTACCAAGAGACCTTC. Protein: CASSLRPISYQETF.